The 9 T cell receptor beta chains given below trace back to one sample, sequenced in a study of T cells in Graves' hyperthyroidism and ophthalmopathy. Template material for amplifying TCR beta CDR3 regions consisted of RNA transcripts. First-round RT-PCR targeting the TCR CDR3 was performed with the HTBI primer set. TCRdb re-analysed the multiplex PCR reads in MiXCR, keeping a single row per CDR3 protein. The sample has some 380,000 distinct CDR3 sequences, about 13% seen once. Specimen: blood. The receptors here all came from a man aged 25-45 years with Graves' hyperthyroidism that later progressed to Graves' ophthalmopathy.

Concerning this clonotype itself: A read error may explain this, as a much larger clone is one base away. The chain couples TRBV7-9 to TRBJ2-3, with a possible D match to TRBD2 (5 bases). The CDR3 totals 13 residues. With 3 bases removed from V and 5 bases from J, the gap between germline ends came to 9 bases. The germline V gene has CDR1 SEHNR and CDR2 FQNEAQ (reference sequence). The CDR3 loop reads CASSFVGVDTQYF. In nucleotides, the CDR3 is TGTGCCAGCAGCTTCGTGGGAGTAGATACGCAGTATTTT. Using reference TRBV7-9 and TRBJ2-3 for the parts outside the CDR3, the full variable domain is DTGVSQNPRHKITKRGQNVTFRCDPISEHNRLYWYRQTLGQGPEFLTYFQNEAQLEKSRLLSDRFSAERPKGSFSTLEIQRTEQGDSAMYLCASSFVGVDTQYFGPGTRLTVL.

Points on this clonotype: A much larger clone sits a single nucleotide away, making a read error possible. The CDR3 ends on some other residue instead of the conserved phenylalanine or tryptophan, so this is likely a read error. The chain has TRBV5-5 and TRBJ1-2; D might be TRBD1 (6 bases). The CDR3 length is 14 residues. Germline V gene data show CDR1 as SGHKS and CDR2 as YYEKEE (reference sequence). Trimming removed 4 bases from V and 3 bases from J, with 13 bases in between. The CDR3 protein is CASSRLGADYGYTS. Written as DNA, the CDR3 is TGTGCCAGCAGCCGTCTGGGGGCCGACTATGGCTACACCTCC.

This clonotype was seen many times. This CDR3 reads CASSGLRDASYEQYF. For the CDR3, the DNA is TGTGCCAGCAGTGGCCTCCGGGACGCCAGCTACGAGCAGTACTTC. V gene TRBV2 combines with J gene TRBJ2-7; D is perhaps TRBD1 or TRBD2 (5 bases each). This CDR3 is built from 15 residues. The germline gives CDR1 SNHLY, CDR2 FYNNEI. V lost 4 bases and J 3 bases, leaving 16 bases between the germline ends.

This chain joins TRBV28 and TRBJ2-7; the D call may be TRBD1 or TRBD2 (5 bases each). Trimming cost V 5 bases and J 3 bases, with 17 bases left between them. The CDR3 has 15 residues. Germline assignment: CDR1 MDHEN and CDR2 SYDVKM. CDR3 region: CASSTSGTGDYEQYF. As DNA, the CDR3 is TGTGCCAGCAGTACCTCCGGGACCGGGGACTACGAGCAGTACTTC. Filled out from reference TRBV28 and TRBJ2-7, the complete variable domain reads DVKVTQSSRYLVKRTGEKVFLECVQDMDHENMFWYRQDPGLGLRLIYFSYDVKMKEKGDIPEGYSVSREKKERFSLILESASTNQTSMYLCASSTSGTGDYEQYFGPGTRLTVT.

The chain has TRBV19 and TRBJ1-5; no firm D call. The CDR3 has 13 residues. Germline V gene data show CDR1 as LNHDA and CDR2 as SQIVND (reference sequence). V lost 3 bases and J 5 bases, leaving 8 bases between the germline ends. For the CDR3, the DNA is TGTGCCAGTAGTATCAAAGGGTATCAGCCCCAGCATTTT. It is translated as CASSIKGYQPQHF.

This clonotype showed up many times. This CDR3 is CASRTSPETQYF. The DNA of the CDR3 is TGTGCCAGCAGGACTAGCCCGGAGACCCAGTACTTC. The chain recombines TRBV12-3 or TRBV12-4 with TRBJ2-5; 7 positions agree with TRBD2. With 6 bases clipped from V and 5 bases from J, the junction kept 3 bases outside the gene matches. The CDR3 runs to 12 residues.

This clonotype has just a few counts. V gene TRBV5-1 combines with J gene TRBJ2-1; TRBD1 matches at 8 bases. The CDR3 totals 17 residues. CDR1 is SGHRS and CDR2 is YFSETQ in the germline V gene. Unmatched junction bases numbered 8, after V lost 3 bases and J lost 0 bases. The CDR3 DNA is TGCGCCAGCAGCTCAGTGGGGACAGGCAGCTCCTACAATGAGCAGTTCTTC. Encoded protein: CASSSVGTGSSYNEQFF.

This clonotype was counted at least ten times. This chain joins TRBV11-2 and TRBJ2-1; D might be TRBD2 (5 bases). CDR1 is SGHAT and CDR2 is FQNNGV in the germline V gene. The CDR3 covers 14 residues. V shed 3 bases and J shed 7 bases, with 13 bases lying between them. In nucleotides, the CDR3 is TGTGCCAGCAGCTTGGCAACGGGGTGGAATGAGCAGTTCTTC. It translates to CASSLATGWNEQFF.

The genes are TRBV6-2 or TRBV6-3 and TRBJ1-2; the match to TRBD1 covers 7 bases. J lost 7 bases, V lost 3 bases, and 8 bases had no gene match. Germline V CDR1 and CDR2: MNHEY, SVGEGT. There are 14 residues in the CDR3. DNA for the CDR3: TGTGCCAGCAGTTATTACAGGGGTGCTCTTGGCTACACCTTC. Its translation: CASSYYRGALGYTF.